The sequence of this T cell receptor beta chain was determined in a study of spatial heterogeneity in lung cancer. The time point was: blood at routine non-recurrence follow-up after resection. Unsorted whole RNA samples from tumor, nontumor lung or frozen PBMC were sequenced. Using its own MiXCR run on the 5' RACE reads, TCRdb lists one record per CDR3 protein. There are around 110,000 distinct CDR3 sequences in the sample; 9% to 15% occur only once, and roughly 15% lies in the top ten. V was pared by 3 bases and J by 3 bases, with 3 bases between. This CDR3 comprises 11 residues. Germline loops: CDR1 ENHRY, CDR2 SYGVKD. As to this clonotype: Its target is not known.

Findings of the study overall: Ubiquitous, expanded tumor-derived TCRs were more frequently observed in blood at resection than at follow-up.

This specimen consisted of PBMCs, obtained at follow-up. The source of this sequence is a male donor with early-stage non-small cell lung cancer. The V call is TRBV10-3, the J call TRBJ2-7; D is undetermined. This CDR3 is CAISDIYEQYF. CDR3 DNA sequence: TGTGCCATCAGTGATATCTACGAGCAGTACTTC.